This record concerns one T cell receptor beta chain sequence. This sample stems from a study of shared clonotypes between healthy human individuals. Background on the study: Used for every donor were three CD4 naive, three CD4 memory, two CD8 naive and one CD8 memory plate.

Assay runs were performed at deep level. Some clones are missing from TCRdb's copy, which holds only in-frame ones; the method was immunoSEQ multiplex PCR. The repertoire holds some 2,400,000 clones, almost 96% seen once, with roughly 0.13% in the top ten. CDR3 size: 14 residues. Germline V gene sequence: CDR1 MDHEN, CDR2 SYDVKM. V lost 9 bases and J lost 5, with 16 bases in between. Sequenced material: naive CD4+ T cells sorted from blood. As to subset: CD45RA+ positively selected. The rearrangement links TRBV28 to TRBJ1-4, with D perhaps TRBD1 (5 bases). The receptor's source is a man younger than 35 in good health. The DNA of the CDR3 is TGTGCCAGTTCGCCAGGGTACTTAAATGAAAAACTGTTTTTT. Translation: CASSPGYLNEKLFF.